This record concerns one T cell receptor beta chain sequence. The CDR3 consists of 13 residues. Unmatched junction bases numbered 5, after V lost 7 bases and J lost 4 bases. Germline lookup yields CDR1 SGHRS and CDR2 YFSETQ. Measured with immunoSEQ multiplex PCR; TCRdb has only the in-frame clones, and not every one. This table holds fewer than 200,000 clones, around 94% found once. This sample is drawn from a study of OX40 agonist ivuxolimab in advanced cancers. At the level of the study: Past anti-PD-1, anti-PD-L1 or anti-CTLA-4 therapy was accepted, and 30% to 50% had received some.

The sequenced sample was CD4+ or CD8+ T cells sorted from blood, obtained in a trial of the OX40 agonist ivuxolimab. The J gene is TRBJ2-3, the V gene TRBV5-1; 8 nucleotides line up with TRBD1. This receptor was identified in an adult with an advanced solid tumor such as melanoma, head and neck, liver or kidney cancer. The CDR3 loop is CASSGQGSDTQYF. The CDR3 DNA reads TGCGCCAGCTCAGGACAGGGATCAGATACGCAGTATTTT.